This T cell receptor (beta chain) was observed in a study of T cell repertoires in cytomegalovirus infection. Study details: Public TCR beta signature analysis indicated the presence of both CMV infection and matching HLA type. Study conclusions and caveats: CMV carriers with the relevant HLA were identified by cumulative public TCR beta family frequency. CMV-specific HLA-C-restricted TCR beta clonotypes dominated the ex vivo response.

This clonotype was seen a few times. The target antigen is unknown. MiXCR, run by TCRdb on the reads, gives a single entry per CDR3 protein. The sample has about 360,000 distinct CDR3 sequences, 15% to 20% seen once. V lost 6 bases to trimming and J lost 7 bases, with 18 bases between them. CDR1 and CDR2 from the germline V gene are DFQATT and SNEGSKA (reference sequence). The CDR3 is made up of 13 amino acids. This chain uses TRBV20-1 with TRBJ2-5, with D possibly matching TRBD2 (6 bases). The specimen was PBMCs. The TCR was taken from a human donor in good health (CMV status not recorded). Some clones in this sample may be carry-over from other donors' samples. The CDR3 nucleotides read TGCAGTGCGCTAACCCCGGGGGAAGGGACCCAGTACTTC. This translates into CSALTPGEGTQYF.